This T cell receptor (beta chain) was recovered during a study of response to subunit inactivated influenza vaccine. Study-wide results and caveats: Authors suggested each seasonal flu vaccination may recruit only limited numbers of new T cells.

A note on this clonotype: Antigen unknown.

TCRdb recomputed calls from the RT-PCR reads with MiXCR, one row per CDR3 protein. The sample gives under 500,000 distinct CDR3 sequences, approximately 9.9% of which show up once; 9.5% to 15% is in the top ten. V lost 5 bases, J lost 4 bases, and 11 bases stayed unmatched. The length of the CDR3 is 17 residues. Germline assignment: CDR1 SGHTA and CDR2 FQGNSA. The specimen was PBMCs from blood, collected roughly 47 days after vaccination. The V and J genes are TRBV7-2 and TRBJ2-7; 13 bases fit TRBD2. The sequence came from a man aged 45 to 65 who received an inactivated influenza vaccine. Written as DNA, the CDR3 is TGTGCCAGCAGCAAACGATCACTAGCGGGGGGGTGGTACGAGCAGTACTTC. Its protein product is CASSKRSLAGGWYEQYF.